The rows below give T cell receptor beta chains drawn from one sample of a study of graft-versus-host responses after intestinal transplantation. Using immunoSEQ multiplex PCR, the repertoire was profiled, and TCRdb retains in-frame clones only, with some absent. This sample has around 45,000 clones; around 96% occur once, and the top ten carry around 1.4%. The input for sequencing was PBMCs, taken roughly 51 weeks after intestinal transplant. The source of these receptors is a human patient who received an intestinal transplant, so some T cells may come from the graft donor. CDR3s leave out the opening cysteine and the closing phenylalanine or tryptophan. D genes are given only for firm matches. A row's size may be missing; if present it is once, few, many or a size class.

V: TRBV13
D: -
J: TRBJ1-6
size: -
CDR3: ASSPPTPGRRDSPLH

V: TRBV7-2
D: TRBD1
J: TRBJ1-6
size: few
CDR3: ASSLTGTSGSPLH

V: TRBV9
D: -
J: TRBJ1-5
size: once
CDR3: ASSVGINQPQH

V: TRBV15
D: TRBD1
J: TRBJ2-7
size: -
CDR3: ATSRDLGQGYEQY

V: TRBV20-1
D: -
J: TRBJ2-7
size: -
CDR3: SVRSDAEQY

V: TRBV10-3
D: TRBD2
J: TRBJ2-5
size: -
CDR3: AISGAAGGFQETQY

V: TRBV9
D: TRBD2
J: TRBJ2-5
size: -
CDR3: ASSVDSGVEQETQY

V: TRBV6-4
D: -
J: TRBJ2-7
size: -
CDR3: ASSDSPGSDEQY

V: TRBV5-1
D: TRBD2
J: TRBJ2-1
size: -
CDR3: ASSLVGQGGLRF

V: TRBV6-1
D: TRBD1
J: TRBJ1-1
size: -
CDR3: ASSGTGSTEAF

V: TRBV7-3
D: TRBD2
J: TRBJ2-1
size: -
CDR3: ASSFRGGYNEQF

V: TRBV28
D: -
J: TRBJ2-7
size: -
CDR3: ATRQAVYEQY

V: TRBV5-1
D: -
J: TRBJ1-2
size: -
CDR3: ASSLAGGDYGYT

V: TRBV7-2
D: -
J: TRBJ1-6
size: -
CDR3: ASSWGRSSYNSPLH

V: TRBV10-3
D: TRBD2
J: TRBJ2-2
size: -
CDR3: AISGGGELF

V: TRBV6-1
D: TRBD1
J: TRBJ2-7
size: -
CDR3: ASSSADRAGEQY

V: TRBV28
D: -
J: TRBJ1-4
size: once
CDR3: ASSLSFLGSNEKLF

V: TRBV6-6
D: -
J: TRBJ2-5
size: -
CDR3: ASSYLQSGRQETQY

V: TRBV29-1
D: TRBD1
J: TRBJ2-7
size: -
CDR3: SVGQDYEQY

V: TRBV7-3
D: -
J: TRBJ2-3
size: -
CDR3: ASSLTGTDTQY

V: TRBV5-1
D: -
J: TRBJ1-5
size: -
CDR3: ASTYDPDTQPQH

V: TRBV7-9
D: TRBD2
J: TRBJ2-5
size: once
CDR3: ASSPKGAGVTQY

V: TRBV7-6
D: -
J: TRBJ1-2
size: -
CDR3: ASSPSGTPNYGYT

V: TRBV5-4
D: TRBD1
J: TRBJ2-5
size: once
CDR3: ASSYHRGRETQY

V: TRBV4-2
D: -
J: TRBJ1-2
size: -
CDR3: ASSQDARGGYT

V: TRBV6-5
D: TRBD2
J: TRBJ2-7
size: -
CDR3: ASSQGLAGIYEQY

V: TRBV7-9
D: -
J: TRBJ1-5
size: -
CDR3: ASSRLSEDQPQH

V: TRBV6-1
D: -
J: TRBJ2-1
size: -
CDR3: ASNDREQF

V: TRBV6-1
D: TRBD2
J: TRBJ2-5
size: -
CDR3: ASSEPGTSLEETQY

V: TRBV6-5
D: TRBD1
J: TRBJ1-4
size: -
CDR3: ASYDREGEKLF

V: TRBV25-1
D: TRBD2
J: TRBJ2-5
size: -
CDR3: ASSVRGGSETQY

V: TRBV14
D: -
J: TRBJ1-1
size: -
CDR3: ASSPGLKVEAF

V: TRBV19
D: TRBD1
J: TRBJ2-2
size: -
CDR3: ASSEKTGAGELF

V: TRBV6-5
D: -
J: TRBJ2-2
size: -
CDR3: ASSHGKGGLF

V: TRBV18
D: TRBD1
J: TRBJ2-1
size: -
CDR3: ASSLGTGSEQF